These T cell receptor beta chains were read from a single sample in a study of T cells after yellow fever vaccination. MiXCR, run by TCRdb on the 5' RACE reads, gives a single entry per CDR3 protein. The table lists 300,000 to 400,000 distinct CDR3 sequences, around an eighth of them singletons. The sample in question was CD4+ T cells sorted from PBMCs, obtained 15 days after the yellow fever booster vaccination. These receptors were taken from a man aged 18-30 years who received the YFV17D yellow fever vaccine. Both conserved end residues are part of each CDR3. D genes are given only for firm matches. Rows give clone size only sometimes, using once, few, many, or a class for an expanded clone.

clone size: few
J gene: TRBJ2-5
D gene: NA
V gene: TRBV5-1
CDR3 DNA: TGCGCCAGCAGCCGGGACATCTCGGAGACCCAGTACTTC
CDR3 protein: CASSRDISETQYF

clone size: few
J gene: TRBJ2-7
D gene: NA
V gene: TRBV5-1
CDR3 DNA: TGCGCCAGCCGGGAACAGGGTGGAGAGCAGTACTTC
CDR3 protein: CASREQGGEQYF

clone size: many
J gene: TRBJ2-3
D gene: NA
V gene: TRBV6-1
CDR3 DNA: TGTGCCAGCAGTCGCGGAAAGATACTCCAAGGAGATACGCAGTATTTT
CDR3 protein: CASSRGKILQGDTQYF

clone size: NA
J gene: TRBJ1-3
D gene: NA
V gene: TRBV20-1
CDR3 DNA: TGCAGTGCTAGAGGTCGGGACTATGGAAACACCATATATTTT
CDR3 protein: CSARGRDYGNTIYF

clone size: few
J gene: TRBJ2-2
D gene: NA
V gene: TRBV11-2
CDR3 DNA: TGTGCCAGCGCCTCCGGTGGGAACACCGGGGAGCTGTTTTTT
CDR3 protein: CASASGGNTGELFF

clone size: many
J gene: TRBJ2-1
D gene: TRBD1
V gene: TRBV7-9
CDR3 DNA: TGTGCCAGCAGCTTACTCCCCGGGACAGGGCAAGAGAATGAGCAGTTCTTC
CDR3 protein: CASSLLPGTGQENEQFF

clone size: few
J gene: TRBJ1-2
D gene: NA
V gene: TRBV6-2/TRBV6-3
CDR3 DNA: TGTGCCAGCAGTGATTTGAGCTATGGCTACACCTTC
CDR3 protein: CASSDLSYGYTF

clone size: few
J gene: TRBJ1-2
D gene: TRBD1
V gene: TRBV7-2
CDR3 DNA: TGTGCCAGCAGCATAGTTACAGGGGTCGGCTATGGCTACACCTTC
CDR3 protein: CASSIVTGVGYGYTF

clone size: NA
J gene: TRBJ1-2
D gene: TRBD1
V gene: TRBV12-3/TRBV12-4
CDR3 DNA: TGTGCCAGCAGTTCCAGACAGGGGGATGGCTACACCTTC
CDR3 protein: CASSSRQGDGYTF

clone size: NA
J gene: TRBJ2-2
D gene: TRBD1
V gene: TRBV12-3/TRBV12-4
CDR3 DNA: TGTGCCAGCAGATACGGGACAGTCAACACCGGGGAGCTGTTTTTT
CDR3 protein: CASRYGTVNTGELFF